These 25 T cell receptor beta chains were all obtained from the same sample, sequenced in a study of spatial heterogeneity in lung cancer. This sample's time point: blood at routine non-recurrence follow-up after resection. Unsorted whole RNA samples from tumor, nontumor lung or frozen PBMC were sequenced. Using its own MiXCR run on the 5' RACE reads, TCRdb lists one record per CDR3 protein. The table has about 120,000 distinct CDR3 sequences, 10% to 15% seen once. The specimen comprised PBMCs, sampled at follow-up. These receptor sequences come from a male donor with early-stage non-small cell lung cancer.

This clonotype was seen more than once but under ten times. The chain couples TRBV21-1 to TRBJ1-2. TRBV21-1 is a pseudogene. This CDR3 has 12 residues. CDR3 DNA sequence: TGTGCCAGCAGCACCCGTAACTATGGCTACACCTTC. Its protein product is CASSTRNYGYTF.

The chain uses TRBV18 and TRBJ2-7, with D perhaps matching TRBD1 (6 bases). The CDR3 spans 13 residues. CDR1 is KGHSH and CDR2 is LQKENI in the germline V gene. V lost 1 base and J 4 bases, leaving 8 bases between the germline ends. This chain's CDR3 is CASSPRGLYEQYF. The CDR3 DNA is TGTGCCAGCTCACCACGGGGGCTTTACGAGCAGTACTTC.

V is TRBV5-1 and J is TRBJ2-1, with D tentatively TRBD1 (6 bases). The V end was cut by 6 bases, the J end by 7 bases, with 11 bases between. The CDR3 consists of 12 residues. CDR1 is SGHRS and CDR2 is YFSETQ in the germline V gene. CDR3 protein: CASNDQGNEQFF. The CDR3 nucleotides read TGCGCCAGCAACGATCAGGGGAATGAGCAGTTCTTC. The full variable domain, completed using reference TRBV5-1 and TRBJ2-1, is KAGVTQTPRYLIKTRGQQVTLSCSPISGHRSVSWYQQTPGQGLQFLFEYFSETQRNKGNFPGRFSGRQFSNSRSEMNVSTLELGDSALYLCASNDQGNEQFFGPGTRLTVL.

This clonotype occurred a few times. The CDR3 DNA sequence: TGTGCCAGCAGCAATAGCGGGAATGCCTACGAGCAGTACTTC. This gives the protein CASSNSGNAYEQYF. The J gene is TRBJ2-7, the V gene TRBV5-4; 8 bases are a match to TRBD2. Trimming removed 4 bases from V and 2 bases from J; junction bases left unmatched: 5. CDR3 length: 14 amino acids. Germline lookup yields CDR1 SGHNT and CDR2 YYREEE (reference sequence). Supplemented by reference TRBV5-4 and TRBJ2-7, the full variable domain reads ETGVTQSPTHLIKTRGQQVTLRCSSQSGHNTVSWYQQALGQGPQFIFQYYREEENGRGNFPPRFSGLQFPNYSSELNVNALELDDSALYLCASSNSGNAYEQYFGPGTRLTVT.

There are a few counts of this clonotype. The genes are TRBV28 and TRBJ1-5; possible D gene TRBD1, 5 bases. V shed 7 bases and J shed 4 bases, with 14 bases lying between them. The CDR3 consists of 14 residues. Germline V gene lookup returns CDR1 MDHEN and CDR2 SYDVKM. CDR3 bases: TGTGCCAGCAAGGACACCCTAGCGAATCAGCCCCAGCATTTT. Amino acid sequence: CASKDTLANQPQHF.

In this sample, this clonotype turned up a few times. The chain couples TRBV12-3 or TRBV12-4 to TRBJ1-1; 7 bases match TRBD1. The V segment lost 6 bases and the J segment 3 bases; nucleotides outside the gene matches: 10. The CDR3 has 15 residues. CDR3 nucleotide sequence: TGTGCCAGCAGCCATGACAGGGCCTGGGACACTGAAGCTTTCTTT. This sequence encodes CASSHDRAWDTEAFF.

This clonotype was seen at least ten times. V and J are TRBV20-1 and TRBJ1-6, with D hard to call. Trimming took 3 bases from V and 10 from J, leaving 10 bases between them. CDR1 is DFQATT, CDR2 SNEGSKA, per germline (reference sequence). The CDR3 runs to 12 residues. CDR3 coding DNA: TGCAGTGCTAGCCTGCGCGGCTCACCCCTCCACTTT. Amino acids: CSASLRGSPLHF.

This clonotype came up many times. This chain links TRBV27 with TRBJ2-7, with 8 positions matching TRBD2. Unmatched junction bases numbered 14, after V lost 3 bases and J lost 7 bases. This CDR3 has 16 amino acids. CDR1 and CDR2 from the germline V gene are MNHEY and SMNVEV (reference sequence). CDR3 sequence reads: CASSFGSGGARVEQYF. The CDR3 DNA is TGTGCCAGCAGTTTCGGTTCCGGGGGGGCCAGGGTGGAGCAGTACTTC.

At least ten counts were recorded for this clonotype. The genes are TRBV29-1 and TRBJ1-5; D gene unclear. Trimming shortened V by 6 bases and J by 3 bases, and 9 bases separated the two germline ends. Germline CDR1 SQVTM, CDR2 ANQGSEA. This CDR3 comprises 12 residues. The CDR3 region is CSVGGYNQPQHF. The CDR3 nucleotides read TGCAGCGTCGGTGGATACAATCAGCCCCAGCATTTT.

The rearrangement uses TRBV30 and TRBJ2-1; D may be TRBD2 (6 bases). CDR1 is GTSNPN, CDR2 SVGIG, per germline (reference sequence). The CDR3 extends over 16 amino acids. V was cut by 0 bases and J by 0 bases, with 12 bases left in between. CDR3 bases: TGTGCCTGGAGTGTATTCCAAGCGGGCTCCTACAATGAGCAGTTCTTC. Amino acids: CAWSVFQAGSYNEQFF.

This clonotype was counted many times. V is TRBV27 and J is TRBJ2-3; 8 nucleotides align to TRBD2. Trimming removed 6 bases from V and 0 bases from J; junction bases left unmatched: 8. Germline V gene lookup returns CDR1 MNHEY and CDR2 SMNVEV (reference sequence). The CDR3 extends over 16 amino acids. The CDR3 sequence: CASSRPGGLSTDTQYF. The CDR3, as DNA: TGTGCCAGCAGCCGCCCGGGGGGGTTGAGCACAGATACGCAGTATTTT.

This clonotype was recorded at least ten times. V usage is TRBV27 and J usage is TRBJ2-7; a weak D match, TRBD1 (6 bases). Per the germline V gene, CDR1 is MNHEY and CDR2 is SMNVEV (reference sequence). Deletions cut 2 bases from V and 0 bases from J, with 8 bases between. CDR3 length: 14 residues. Here the CDR3 reads CASSLSRGSYEQYF. The CDR3, as DNA: TGTGCCAGCAGTTTAAGCAGGGGCTCCTACGAGCAGTACTTC.

The sample holds a few counts of this clonotype. This rearrangement joins TRBV5-1 to TRBJ2-3; D ambiguous. V lost 6 bases and J 1 base, leaving 9 bases between the germline ends. This CDR3 is built from 13 residues. In germline, CDR1 is SGHRS, CDR2 YFSETQ. CDR3 bases: TGCGCCAGCAACTTCCAGCGCACAGATACGCAGTATTTT. Protein: CASNFQRTDTQYF.

This chain links TRBV20-1 with TRBJ1-1; D not resolved. Germline V gene lookup returns CDR1 DFQATT and CDR2 SNEGSKA (reference sequence). The CDR3 runs to 14 residues. Trimming left V 3 bases short and J 1 base short, with 12 bases between. The CDR3 DNA reads TGCAGTGCTAGTTTGGGTTCGGGGAACACTGAAGCTTTCTTT. Amino acid sequence: CSASLGSGNTEAFF.

This clonotype was seen a handful of times. The chain uses TRBV27 and TRBJ2-4; TRBD2 is a possible D gene (6 bases). CDR3 length: 12 amino acids. Trimming took off 6 bases at V and 7 bases at J, with 10 bases between the two ends. CDR1 and CDR2 (germline): MNHEY, SMNVEV (reference sequence). CDR3 sequence: CASRAGRNIQYF. The CDR3 DNA is TGTGCCAGCAGGGCAGGGAGGAACATTCAGTACTTC.

V and J are TRBV2 and TRBJ1-1; 10 nucleotides match TRBD1. The CDR3 is 14 residues long. The V gene end was trimmed by 6 bases and the J gene end by 0 bases; junction bases not matched to a gene: 1. The germline V gene encodes CDR1 SNHLY and CDR2 FYNNEI. The CDR3, as DNA: TGTGCCAGCAGGACAGGGGGCGTGAACACTGAAGCTTTCTTT. As protein: CASRTGGVNTEAFF.

Concerning this clonotype itself: Its ends do not fully match the called genes, so a read error is possible. This chain connects TRBV27 to TRBJ1-4; 9 bases line up with TRBD1. The CDR3 spans 15 residues. Looked up from germline, CDR1 is MNHEY and CDR2 is SMNVEV (reference sequence). CDR3 protein: CASSQHDRGSEKLLF. Here the CDR3 DNA reads TGTGCCAGCAGCCAACATGACAGGGGGAGCGAAAAACTGTTATTT.

This clonotype turned up a few times. This rearrangement joins TRBV2 to TRBJ1-1; no definite D call. The CDR3 has 13 amino acids. Germline CDR1 SNHLY, CDR2 FYNNEI. The ends were cut back, 4 bases at V and 1 base at J, with 7 bases in the middle. CDR3 nucleotides: TGTGCCAGCAGTGGAGGAGGGAACACTGAAGCTTTCTTT. Encoded protein: CASSGGGNTEAFF.

The table lists this clonotype with many counts. The chain is built from TRBV30 and TRBJ1-2; TRBD1 aligns across 7 bases. This CDR3 comprises 16 residues. Germline assignment: CDR1 GTSNPN and CDR2 SVGIG (reference sequence). Trimming at V came to 0 bases and at J to 1 base, leaving 8 bases not matched to a gene. The CDR3 nucleotides are TGTGCCTGGAGTGTGGGAGGGGGCTTCTATAACTATGGCTACACCTTC. Translation: CAWSVGGGFYNYGYTF.

The chain joins TRBV28 to TRBJ2-5; tentatively, D is TRBD2 (7 bases). The CDR3 consists of 14 residues. Trimming stripped 7 bases from V and 1 base from J, with 13 bases between. The V gene's germline CDR1 is MDHEN and CDR2 SYDVKM. The CDR3 spells CASTNAGAQETQYF. The CDR3 DNA is TGTGCCAGCACAAACGCGGGGGCCCAAGAGACCCAGTACTTC.

This clonotype was detected many times. V and J are TRBV5-1 and TRBJ2-1; D perhaps matches TRBD2 (6 bases). The CDR3 is made up of 15 amino acids. With 4 bases removed from V and 6 bases from J, the gap between germline ends came to 17 bases. The V gene's germline CDR1 is SGHRS and CDR2 YFSETQ. CDR3: CASSGGDLRINEQFF. The CDR3, as DNA: TGCGCCAGCAGCGGAGGGGACCTCCGGATCAATGAGCAGTTCTTC.

CDR3 region: CASSQDPDTAMYF. CDR3 bases: TGTGCCAGCAGCCAAGATCCGGACACCGCGATGTATTTT. The chain links TRBV3-1 to TRBJ2-3; TRBD1 is a possible D gene (5 bases). The germline V and J ends were trimmed by 0 bases and 14 bases, with 15 bases remaining between them. The germline V gene encodes CDR1 LGHDT and CDR2 YNNKEL (reference sequence). This CDR3 is built from 13 residues.

V is TRBV29-1 and J is TRBJ2-2; D is undetermined. The CDR3 runs to 11 residues. CDR1 SQVTM and CDR2 ANQGSEA come from the germline V gene. V was cut by 6 bases and J by 3 bases, with 5 bases left in between. This chain's CDR3 is CSVGYTGELFF. CDR3 in DNA: TGCAGCGTCGGGTACACCGGGGAGCTGTTTTTT.

The genes are TRBV29-1 and TRBJ2-6; no definite D call. The CDR3 totals 13 residues. CDR1 and CDR2 from the germline V gene are SQVTM and ANQGSEA. The germline V and J ends were trimmed by 4 bases and 0 bases, with 4 bases remaining between them. The CDR3 nucleotides are TGCAGCGTTGCCAACTCTGGGGCCAACGTCCTGACTTTC. Encoded protein: CSVANSGANVLTF.

This clonotype was recorded at least ten times. V and J are TRBV9 and TRBJ1-4, with D possibly matching TRBD1 (5 bases). Germline lookup yields CDR1 SGDLS and CDR2 YYNGEE. Trimming cost V 4 bases and J 7 bases, with 17 bases left between them. The CDR3 has 15 residues. CDR3: CASSLSLGRSEKLFF. The CDR3 nucleotides are TGTGCCAGCAGCCTATCTTTGGGACGGAGTGAAAAACTGTTTTTT.